Below, 15 T cell receptor beta chains from the same sample are listed, as sequenced in a study of a mutant IDH1 vaccine in newly diagnosed glioma (dated by TCRdb to the early 2020s). The antigens these receptors bind are not known. The protocol used for the library was the immunoSEQ multiplex PCR assay. TCRdb mirrors the immuneACCESS table, restricted to in-frame sequences. Some clones are absent from its copies; in checked studies, under half trace to an unresolved V gene, and the reason for the others is unknown. This sample comprises just over 60,000 clones, under 85% of them detected only once. The leading ten clones occupy 3.5% to 4% of the sample. The sample's time point label, in plain terms: week 47, end of study. Each vaccine dose was 300 ug of a 20-mer mutant IDH1 peptide in Montanide, given subcutaneously with topical imiquimod. This specimen consisted of PBMCs, obtained from a glioma patient whose treatment included an IDH1 peptide vaccine. Every receptor here comes from a man aged 25-45 years with glioma.

The chain joins TRBV12-5 to TRBJ1-1; D is perhaps TRBD1 (6 bases). CDR1 LGHNT and CDR2 FRNRAP come from the germline V gene. V lost 3 bases and J lost 0, with 14 bases in between. The CDR3 contains 16 residues. CDR3 protein: CASGFKGGQMNTEAFF. CDR3 DNA: TGTGCTAGTGGTTTTAAGGGGGGGCAAATGAACACTGAAGCTTTCTTT.

This clone was seen only a few times. The gene calls are TRBV2 and TRBJ1-5; D remains ambiguous. CDR1 and CDR2 (germline): SNHLY, FYNNEI. This CDR3 has 13 amino acids. Trimming took off 7 bases at V and 4 bases at J, with 11 bases between the two ends. In DNA form, the CDR3 reads TGTGCCAGCAAGGGAGTGGAAAATCAGCCCCAGCATTTT. The encoded protein is CASKGVENQPQHF.

This chain uses TRBV19 with TRBJ2-1, with D hard to call. Trimming shortened V by 3 bases and J by 10 bases, and 10 bases separated the two germline ends. The CDR3 is made up of 12 amino acids. Germline-derived CDR1 and CDR2 are LNHDA and SQIVND (reference sequence). The CDR3 protein is CASSIGQLEQFF. Here the CDR3 DNA reads TGTGCCAGTAGTATTGGGCAACTCGAGCAGTTCTTC.

The chain carries TRBV6-5 and TRBJ1-1, with D maybe TRBD1 (5 bases). This CDR3 has 15 residues. V lost 7 bases and J 4 bases, leaving 19 bases between the germline ends. Germline V CDR1 and CDR2: MNHEY, SVGAGI. The CDR3 spells CASTPGGGLGTEAFF. The CDR3 DNA is TGTGCCAGCACACCCGGGGGGGGATTAGGCACTGAAGCTTTCTTT.

V and J are TRBV7-8 and TRBJ1-2, with 8 bases that match TRBD1. Per germline, CDR1 SGHVS and CDR2 FQNEAQ. The length of the CDR3 is 15 residues. Trimming at V came to 0 bases and at J to 7 bases, leaving 7 bases not matched to a gene. The CDR3 protein is CASSLAPRGLTGYTF. DNA of the CDR3: TGTGCCAGCAGCTTAGCGCCCAGGGGGCTAACTGGCTACACCTTC. Filled out from reference TRBV7-8 and TRBJ1-2, the complete variable domain reads GAGVSQSPRYKVAKRGQDVALRCDPISGHVSLFWYQQALGQGPEFLTYFQNEAQLDKSGLPSDRFFAERPEGSVSTLKIQRTQQEDSAVYLCASSLAPRGLTGYTFGSGTRLTVV.

The rearrangement uses TRBV19 and TRBJ2-1; possibly TRBD2 for D (6 bases). The CDR3 totals 13 residues. The ends were cut back, 4 bases at V and 5 bases at J, with 9 bases in the middle. Germline loops: CDR1 LNHDA, CDR2 SQIVND (reference sequence). CDR3 sequence (DNA): TGTGCCAGTAGTAGGGGGGTTAACAATGAGCAGTTCTTC. This sequence encodes CASSRGVNNEQFF. Combining the CDR3 with reference TRBV19 and TRBJ2-1 gives the whole variable domain DGGITQSPKYLFRKEGQNVTLSCEQNLNHDAMYWYRQDPGQGLRLIYYSQIVNDFQKGDIAEGYSVSREKKESFPLTVTSAQKNPTAFYLCASSRGVNNEQFFGPGTRLTVL.

In this sample, this clone turned up a few times. The chain joins TRBV11-2 to TRBJ1-1; maybe TRBD1 (6 bases). The CDR3 is 15 amino acids. With 5 bases removed from V and 3 bases from J, the gap between germline ends came to 16 bases. Germline V lookup: CDR1 SGHAT, CDR2 FQNNGV. CDR3 loop: CASSPTTGIDTEAFF. CDR3 DNA: TGTGCCAGCAGCCCTACTACAGGGATCGACACTGAAGCTTTCTTT.

The J gene is TRBJ1-2, the V gene TRBV5-1; D gene unclear. The CDR3 runs to 13 residues. Trimming stripped 4 bases from V and 6 bases from J, with 13 bases between. The germline CDR1 and CDR2 sequences are SGHRS and YFSETQ. CDR3: CASSRLGKDGYTF. CDR3 in DNA: TGCGCCAGCAGCAGACTCGGAAAAGATGGCTACACCTTC.

The V gene is TRBV9, the J gene TRBJ2-1; a possible D gene is TRBD1 (6 bases). Looked up from germline, CDR1 is SGDLS and CDR2 is YYNGEE. This CDR3 has 14 residues. The ends were cut back, 4 bases at V and 9 bases at J, with 17 bases in the middle. The CDR3 DNA reads as TGTGCCAGCAGCCTTACTACAGGGAATACTGAGCAGTTCTTC. Amino acids: CASSLTTGNTEQFF.

A few counts support this clone. The genes are TRBV30 and TRBJ1-1; maybe TRBD1 (5 bases). Trimming shortened V by 4 bases and J by 5 bases, and 20 bases separated the two germline ends. CDR1 is GTSNPN and CDR2 is SVGIG in the germline V gene (reference sequence). This CDR3 has 15 amino acids. The CDR3 region is CAWTPYQTGGTEAFF. The CDR3 DNA sequence: TGTGCCTGGACCCCTTACCAAACTGGGGGGACTGAAGCTTTCTTT.

This CDR3 reads CASTPVGGAYNEQFF. Written as DNA, the CDR3 is TGTGCCAGCACCCCGGTAGGGGGGGCTTACAATGAGCAGTTCTTC. V gene TRBV5-4 combines with J gene TRBJ2-1; D perhaps matches TRBD2 (7 bases). Germline CDR1 SGHNT, CDR2 YYREEE (reference sequence). This CDR3 has 15 residues. Trimming took off 6 bases at V and 4 bases at J, with 17 bases between the two ends.

V usage is TRBV7-8 and J usage is TRBJ2-7; D is unclear. Trimming took 0 bases from V and 1 from J, leaving 4 bases between them. The germline V gene encodes CDR1 SGHVS and CDR2 FQNEAQ. The CDR3 extends over 13 amino acids. The CDR3 spells CASSLAGSYEQYF. The CDR3 DNA reads as TGTGCCAGCAGCTTAGCGGGATCCTACGAGCAGTACTTC.

V gene TRBV4-1 combines with J gene TRBJ2-2, with TRBD1 as a possible D gene (6 bases). Germline CDR1 and CDR2: MGHRA and YSYEKL. The length of the CDR3 is 14 residues. Between the trimmed V and J ends, which lost 3 bases and 5 bases, there was a span of 10 bases. This CDR3 is CASSQPGVTGELFF. CDR3 DNA sequence: TGCGCCAGCAGCCAGCCAGGGGTAACCGGGGAGCTGTTTTTT.

In this sample, this clone turned up a few times. This rearrangement joins TRBV27 to TRBJ1-1; no reliable D call. CDR3 length: 15 amino acids. Trimming pared 7 bases from V and 0 bases from J, leaving 15 bases between. Germline CDR1 and CDR2: MNHEY and SMNVEV (reference sequence). The CDR3 nucleotides are TGTGCCAGCAACCGGATGGGCTTGTTGAACACTGAAGCTTTCTTT. Encoded protein: CASNRMGLLNTEAFF.

The CDR3, as DNA: TGCGCCAGCAGCTTGGACAGACCCTATAATTCACCCCTCCACTTT. The encoded protein is CASSLDRPYNSPLHF. The chain carries TRBV5-1 and TRBJ1-6; no clear D. V was cut by 0 bases and J by 2 bases, with 6 bases left in between. CDR1 SGHRS and CDR2 YFSETQ come from the germline V gene. The CDR3 loop spans 15 amino acids.